The 5 T cell receptor beta chains in this list originate from one sample, sequenced in a study of T cell changes during pregnancy in multiple sclerosis. Sequenced by immunoSEQ multiplex PCR; TCRdb stores in-frame clones only, minus some. There are 35,000 to 40,000 clones in the sample; 70% to 90% occur only once, and under 7.5% lies in the top ten. Material: CD8+ T cells from peripheral blood mononuclear cells, obtained in the third trimester of pregnancy. These receptors came from a female donor with multiple sclerosis, enrolled in a pregnancy study.

The V gene is TRBV30, the J gene TRBJ2-2, with D perhaps matching TRBD2 (5 bases). This CDR3 region has 13 residues. V was cut by 0 bases and J by 6 bases, with 8 bases left in between. Germline values: CDR1 GTSNPN, CDR2 SVGIG (reference sequence). The CDR3 sequence is CAWSVRDPGELFF. The CDR3 region has the DNA TGTGCCTGGAGTGTGAGGGATCCCGGGGAGCTGTTTTTT. The full variable domain, its missing parts supplied by reference TRBV30 and TRBJ2-2, is SQTIHQWPATLVQPVGSPLSLECTVEGTSNPNLYWYRQAAGRGLQLLFYSVGIGQISSEVPQNLSASRPQDRQFILSSKKLLLSDSGFYLCAWSVRDPGELFFGEGSRLTVL.

V gene TRBV19 combines with J gene TRBJ1-5; 8 nucleotides agree with TRBD1. CDR3 length equals 14 residues. Unmatched junction bases numbered 4, after V lost 5 bases and J lost 4 bases. Germline CDR1 LNHDA, CDR2 SQIVND (reference sequence). The DNA for the CDR3 is TGTGCCAGTAGTGATACAGGGGGGAATCAGCCCCAGCATTTT. Translation gives CASSDTGGNQPQHF. The complete variable domain, with remaining parts taken from reference TRBV19 and TRBJ1-5, reads DGGITQSPKYLFRKEGQNVTLSCEQNLNHDAMYWYRQDPGQGLRLIYYSQIVNDFQKGDIAEGYSVSREKKESFPLTVTSAQKNPTAFYLCASSDTGGNQPQHFGDGTRLSIL.

V gene TRBV5-1 combines with J gene TRBJ2-7, with 9 bases matching TRBD1. CDR3 length equals 15 residues. After removal of 0 bases from V and 5 bases from J, the junction contained 6 bases not matched to a gene. Germline V lookup: CDR1 SGHRS, CDR2 YFSETQ. CDR3 sequence (DNA): TGCGCCAGCAGCTTGGACAGGGGGCGCAAGAACGAGCAGTACTTC. Its protein product is CASSLDRGRKNEQYF.

Regarding this clone: The sample has other DNA sequences that encode this CDR3 too. V gene TRBV27 combines with J gene TRBJ1-2; D gene unclear. Germline-derived CDR1 and CDR2 are MNHEY and SMNVEV (reference sequence). The germline V and J ends were trimmed by 6 bases and 2 bases, with 10 bases remaining between them. The CDR3 sequence is 13 residues long. CDR3 bases: TGTGCCAGCAGCTTAACGGGAAACTATGGCTACACCTTC. The encoded protein is CASSLTGNYGYTF.

The chain combines TRBV18 with TRBJ2-7, with D perhaps matching TRBD1 (5 bases). The ends were cut back, 3 bases at V and 0 bases at J, with 12 bases in the middle. The CDR3 has 15 residues. Germline V gene data show CDR1 as KGHSH and CDR2 as LQKENI. Here the CDR3 DNA reads TGTGCCAGCTCACCCCAGGGCCTTAGCTCCTACGAGCAGTACTTC. It translates to CASSPQGLSSYEQYF.